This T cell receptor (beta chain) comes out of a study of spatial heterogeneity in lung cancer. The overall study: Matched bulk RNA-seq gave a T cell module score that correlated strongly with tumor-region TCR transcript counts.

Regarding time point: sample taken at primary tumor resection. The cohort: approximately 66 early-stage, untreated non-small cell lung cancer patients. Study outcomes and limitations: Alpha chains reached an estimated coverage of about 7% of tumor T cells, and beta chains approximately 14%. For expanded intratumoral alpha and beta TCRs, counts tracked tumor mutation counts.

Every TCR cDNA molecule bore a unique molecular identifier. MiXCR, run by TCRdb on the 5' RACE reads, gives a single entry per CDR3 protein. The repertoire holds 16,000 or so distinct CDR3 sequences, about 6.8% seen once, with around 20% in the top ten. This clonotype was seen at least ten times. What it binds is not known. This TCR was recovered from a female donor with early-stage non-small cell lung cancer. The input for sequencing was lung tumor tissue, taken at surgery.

The CDR3: CASSTGGWETQYF. In nucleotides, the CDR3 is TGTGCCAGCAGTACAGGGGGCTGGGAGACCCAGTACTTC. V and J are TRBV27 and TRBJ2-5; the match to TRBD1 covers 9 bases. Per germline, CDR1 MNHEY and CDR2 SMNVEV (reference sequence). The V gene end was trimmed by 5 bases and the J gene end by 5 bases; junction bases not matched to a gene: 3. The CDR3 length is 13 residues.